This TCR beta chain derives from a study of blood T cell repertoires in COVID-19 (dated by TCRdb to 2018 to 2020). Broadly, across the study: The collaborator samples originated in the United States, Italy and Spain and spanned the acute and convalescent phases of COVID-19. The prospective study material was composed of cDNA or gDNA derived from T cells, B-cell-depleted T cells, or PBMCs. The dataset comprised deeply sampled blood TCRbeta repertoires from subjects exposed to, actively infected with, or recovered from COVID-19. The repertoires were released in a freely available public database intended as a resource for research on the immune response to SARS-CoV-2. Samples were obtained from the ongoing ImmuneRACE study (first 160 participants) and from 1,254 subjects provided by 6 global collaborators. The sample metadata nearly always contained a de-identified subject ID, COVID-19 status, age in years and sex. HLA class I and class II types, where available, came from metadata supplied by the sample provider rather than from assay-based typing. Points the paper makes about the study in general: The amount of clinical and demographic metadata varied by source and participant and was provided uncurated.

Collaborating institutions collected whole blood in K2EDTA tubes following their own protocols. Collaborator samples were shipped for TCRbeta analysis as frozen whole blood, isolated PBMCs, or DNA extracted from either sample type. Comment on this clone: The clone's antigen remains unknown. Nothing much larger sits one base from this clone, and base qualities are not available.

The CDR3 sequence holds 15 residues, the cysteine and phenylalanine included. The CDR3 DNA has 45 bases and is translated from base 1. V is pared back by 0 bases and J by 2 bases, with 10 bases lying between the germline termini. Taken from the germline V gene, the CDR1 and CDR2 loops are SGHVS and FNYEAQ. TCRbeta CDR3 regions were amplified from genomic DNA using the immunoSEQ Assay, a bias-controlled multiplex PCR. Regarding the original processing steps: Nucleated cell counts per sample were estimated from amplification of reference gene primers within the assay. To quantify the absolute abundance of each unique TCRbeta CDR3 rearrangement, sequence reads were collapsed and filtered. Productive Simpson clonality was computed per sample as the square root of Simpson's diversity index over productive rearrangements. Held by TCRdb, this immuneACCESS table contains in-frame sequences only and omits some clones. Under half of the omission traces to an unresolved V gene where checked; the cause of the rest is unknown. V and J calls and clone size are as listed in that table; D and trimming were resolved from the DNA. This sample comprises about 69,000 clones, just under 80% of them detected only once. Together, the top ten hold more than 45% of the sample.

This receptor was identified in a human donor in a cohort sampled during active COVID-19. The V and J genes are TRBV7-6 and TRBJ1-1; matching of 6 bases hints at TRBD1 as the D gene. The sequenced material came from peripheral blood. The CDR3 protein sequence reads: CASSLAQQGNTEAFF. The DNA sequence is as follows: TGTGCCAGCAGCTTAGCGCAACAGGGTAACACTGAAGCTTTCTTT. Extended through the reference TRBV7-6 and TRBJ1-1 proteins, this CDR3 yields the full variable domain: GAGVSQSPRYKVTKRGQDVALRCDPISGHVSLYWYRQALGQGPEFLTYFNYEAQQDKSGLPNDRFSAERPEGSISTLTIQRTEQRDSAMYRCASSLAQQGNTEAFFGQGTRLTVV.